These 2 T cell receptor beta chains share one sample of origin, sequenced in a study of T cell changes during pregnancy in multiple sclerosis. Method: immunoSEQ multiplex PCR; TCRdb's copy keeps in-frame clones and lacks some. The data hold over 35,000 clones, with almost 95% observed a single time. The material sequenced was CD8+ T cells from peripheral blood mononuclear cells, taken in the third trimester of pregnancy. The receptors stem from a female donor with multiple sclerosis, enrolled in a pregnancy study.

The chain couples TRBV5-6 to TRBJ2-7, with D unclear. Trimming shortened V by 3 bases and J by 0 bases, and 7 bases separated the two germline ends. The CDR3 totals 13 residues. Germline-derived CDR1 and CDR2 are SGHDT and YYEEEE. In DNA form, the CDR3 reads TGTGCCAGCAGCTCGCGATTCTCCTACGAGCAGTACTTC. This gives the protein CASSSRFSYEQYF.

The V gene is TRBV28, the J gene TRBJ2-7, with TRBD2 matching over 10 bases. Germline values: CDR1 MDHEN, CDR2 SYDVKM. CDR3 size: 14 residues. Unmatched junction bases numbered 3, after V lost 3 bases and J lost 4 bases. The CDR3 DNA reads TGTGCCAGCAGTTTCCCGACTAGCGGGTACGAGCAGTACTTC. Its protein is CASSFPTSGYEQYF.